Following are 30 T cell receptor beta chains from one sample sequenced in a study of Graves' ophthalmopathy and Graves' hyperthyroidism (dated by TCRdb to 2017 to 2018). Reads for this sample came from an Illumina HiSeq 2000. For repertoire sequencing, the TCR beta CDR3 regions were amplified from RNA transcripts. HTBI primers and the Qiagen OneStep RT-PCR kit were used in a first-round RT-PCR, which was followed by a second-round multiplex PCR, size selection and purification. TCRdb trimmed public reads at Q25 via fastp, called clones via MiXCR and kept in-frame beta chains. Identical CDR3 protein sequences are pooled into one entry, listed with their most common genes and DNA. In all, the sample holds hundreds of thousands of distinct CDR3 sequences, and roughly 40% of those were seen once. Of the sample, around 40% falls within the top ten clones. Sequencing was performed on peripheral blood. These receptors all come from an adult man with Graves' ophthalmopathy.

A few counts support this clonotype. The genes are TRBV7-9 and TRBJ2-7; the D gene could be TRBD1 or TRBD2 (5 bases each). Per germline, CDR1 SEHNR and CDR2 FQNEAQ (reference sequence). The CDR3 contains 16 residues. The ends were cut back, 2 bases at V and 3 bases at J, with 17 bases in the middle. CDR3 bases: TGTGCCAGCAGCTTATTCCAGGGACCGTCCCTCTACGAGCAGTACTTC. Translation gives CASSLFQGPSLYEQYF.

This clonotype was detected many times. This sequence joins TRBV10-3 and TRBJ2-7; perhaps TRBD1 as D (6 bases). Trimming removed 9 bases at V and 3 bases at J, with 12 bases between. Germline V gene data show CDR1 as ENHRY and CDR2 as SYGVKD. The CDR3 is made up of 12 amino acids. The DNA for the CDR3 is TGTGCCATACGGGACACACTCTACGAGCAGTACTTC. It codes for CAIRDTLYEQYF.

The CDR3 nucleotides are TGTGCCATCAGTGAGTCCGGGCGACAAGGGGGCTTGGACAATCAGCCCCAGCATTTT. It translates to CAISESGRQGGLDNQPQHF. The genes are TRBV10-3 and TRBJ1-5, with 7 bases matching TRBD1. The CDR3 covers 19 residues. CDR1 ENHRY and CDR2 SYGVKD come from the germline V gene. With 0 bases clipped from V and 3 bases from J, the junction kept 14 bases outside the gene matches.

The chain is built from TRBV7-2 and TRBJ2-7, with 7 bases aligning to TRBD1. The CDR3 is 15 residues long. The junction had 11 bases not matched to a gene; V was cut back by 5 bases and J by 4 bases. CDR1 and CDR2 from the germline V gene are SGHTA and FQGNSA. CDR3 sequence (DNA): TGTGCCAGCAGCCAGAGGGACAGTTATACATACGAGCAGTACTTC. This gives the protein CASSQRDSYTYEQYF.

V gene TRBV10-3 combines with J gene TRBJ1-6, with D perhaps matching TRBD1 (5 bases). Germline loops: CDR1 ENHRY, CDR2 SYGVKD. V dropped 3 bases and J dropped 6 bases, with 9 bases sitting between them. The CDR3 is 14 amino acids. The CDR3 region has the DNA TGTGCCATCAGTGACCGGGACGCTAATTCACCCCTCCACTTT. Its translation: CAISDRDANSPLHF.

This clonotype was seen a handful of times. The CDR3 DNA is TGTGCCAGCAGGCGGACTCTTAGCAATCAGCCCCAGCATTTT. This encodes CASRRTLSNQPQHF. This chain links TRBV5-8 with TRBJ1-5, with no clear D. The ends were cut back, 5 bases at V and 0 bases at J, with 9 bases in the middle. Germline V gene data show CDR1 as SGHTS and CDR2 as YDEGEE. This CDR3 comprises 14 residues.

This clonotype showed up just a few times. The V call is TRBV20-1, the J call TRBJ2-5; possibly TRBD1 for D (5 bases). Germline CDR1 reads DFQATT; CDR2 reads SNEGSKA (reference sequence). Trimming stripped 6 bases from V and 2 bases from J, with 13 bases between. The CDR3 consists of 13 residues. The CDR3 loop reads CSANYRGQETQYF. CDR3 bases: TGCAGTGCCAATTATAGGGGTCAAGAGACCCAGTACTTC.

This clonotype showed up just once. This chain connects TRBV20-1 to TRBJ2-2; TRBD1 aligns across 10 bases. J lost 7 bases, V lost 0 bases, and 8 bases had no gene match. Germline loops: CDR1 DFQATT, CDR2 SNEGSKA (reference sequence). This CDR3 comprises 16 residues. In DNA form, the CDR3 reads TGCAGTGCTAGAGATCTTGGGACAGGGGTCGACGGGGAGCTGTTTTTT. Translating it yields CSARDLGTGVDGELFF.

Ten or more counts support this clonotype. The rearrangement links TRBV7-8 to TRBJ2-7, with no clear D. Germline loops: CDR1 SGHVS, CDR2 FQNEAQ. The CDR3 has 14 residues. The V gene lost 5 bases and the J gene lost 6 bases, with 17 bases spanning the gap. CDR3 nucleotide sequence: TGTGCCAGCAGCGCTAAGCGCCGCTATGGCGAGCAGTACTTC. This encodes CASSAKRRYGEQYF.

CDR3 in amino acids: CAISESQGTDTQYF. CDR3 DNA: TGTGCCATCAGTGAGTCGCAGGGGACAGATACGCAGTATTTT. The chain is built from TRBV10-3 and TRBJ2-3; a weak D match, TRBD1 (6 bases). CDR3 size: 14 residues. The V gene's germline CDR1 is ENHRY and CDR2 SYGVKD. Trimming shortened V by 0 bases and J by 3 bases, and 7 bases separated the two germline ends.

This chain joins TRBV5-1 and TRBJ2-2; 10 nucleotides line up with TRBD1. There are 16 residues in the CDR3. The junction had 4 bases not matched to a gene; V was cut back by 1 base and J by 4 bases. The germline gives CDR1 SGHRS, CDR2 YFSETQ. In nucleotides, the CDR3 is TGCGCCAGCAGCTTGTTGACAGGGGGCGGCACCGGGGAGCTGTTTTTT. Protein: CASSLLTGGGTGELFF.

At least ten counts were recorded for this clonotype. The chain is built from TRBV20-1 and TRBJ2-7; TRBD2 aligns across 8 bases. The germline V gene has CDR1 DFQATT and CDR2 SNEGSKA (reference sequence). V lost 4 bases, J lost 7 bases, and 15 bases stayed unmatched. The CDR3 contains 15 residues. This CDR3 is CSAMRTGTRSREQYF. The CDR3 region has the DNA TGCAGTGCTATGCGCACGGGGACTAGGTCTCGGGAGCAGTACTTC.

This chain connects TRBV6-4 to TRBJ1-6; D unresolved. CDR3 length equals 13 residues. Germline CDR1 reads MRHNA; CDR2 reads SNTAGT. Trimming left V 1 base short and J 12 bases short, with 10 bases between. CDR3 DNA: TGTGCCAGCAGTGACTTTCATGGCAGACCCCTCCACTTT. Translation gives CASSDFHGRPLHF.

The genes are TRBV5-1 and TRBJ2-7; D remains unclear. V was shortened by 6 bases and J by 1 base, with 11 bases between the two germline ends. Germline V gene data show CDR1 as SGHRS and CDR2 as YFSETQ. The CDR3 contains 13 residues. The CDR3 here is CASNPGGSYEQYF. CDR3 nucleotides: TGCGCCAGCAATCCCGGCGGATCCTACGAGCAGTACTTC.

The rearrangement joins TRBV29-1 to TRBJ2-7; D unresolved. V was shortened by 7 bases and J by 1 base, with 8 bases between the two germline ends. The length of the CDR3 is 11 residues. The V gene's germline CDR1 is SQVTM and CDR2 ANQGSEA. The CDR3 here is CSGRKSYEQYF. CDR3 DNA sequence: TGCAGCGGGAGAAAGTCCTACGAGCAGTACTTC.

The CDR3 loop reads CAITVGKPQETQYF. The CDR3 DNA sequence: TGTGCCATAACAGTCGGGAAGCCACAAGAGACCCAGTACTTC. V usage is TRBV7-9 and J usage is TRBJ2-5; D perhaps matches TRBD2 (5 bases). V shed 10 bases and J shed 2 bases, with 17 bases lying between them. This CDR3 is 14 amino acids long. From germline, CDR1 is SEHNR and CDR2 FQNEAQ (reference sequence).

Regarding this clonotype: The junction does not match germline at one end; this may be a read error. The gene calls are TRBV7-9 and TRBJ1-6; 8 bases map to TRBD1. The length of the CDR3 is 15 residues. CDR1 and CDR2 from the germline V gene are SEHNR and FQNEAQ (reference sequence). CDR3 loop: CASSQVGQGESPLHF. CDR3 nucleotides: TGCGCCAGCAGCCAAGTAGGACAGGGAGAATCACCCCTCCACTTT.

This clonotype has at least ten counts. The gene calls are TRBV19 and TRBJ1-5, with D uncertain. The CDR3 consists of 14 residues. Germline CDR1 reads LNHDA; CDR2 reads SQIVND (reference sequence). Deletions cut 6 bases from V and 0 bases from J, with 9 bases between. The CDR3 here is CASSTQYSNQPQHF. The CDR3 DNA is TGTGCCAGTAGCACCCAGTATAGCAATCAGCCCCAGCATTTT.

The chain recombines TRBV5-6 with TRBJ2-7, with D possibly TRBD2 on 5 matching bases. CDR3 length: 17 amino acids. CDR1 SGHDT and CDR2 YYEEEE come from the germline V gene. V was pared by 2 bases and J by 2 bases, with 20 bases between. CDR3 sequence reads: CASSLLGQSGSAYEQYF. Written as DNA, the CDR3 is TGTGCCAGCAGCTTATTAGGCCAGAGCGGTAGCGCCTACGAGCAGTACTTC. Filled out from reference TRBV5-6 and TRBJ2-7, the complete variable domain reads DAGVTQSPTHLIKTRGQQVTLRCSPKSGHDTVSWYQQALGQGPQFIFQYYEEEERQRGNFPDRFSGHQFPNYSSELNVNALLLGDSALYLCASSLLGQSGSAYEQYFGPGTRLTVT.

As for this clonotype: A read error is possible here, since a much larger clone lies one base away. V gene TRBV10-3 combines with J gene TRBJ2-7; 10 bases are a match to TRBD1. Trimming removed 3 bases from V and 9 bases from J; junction bases left unmatched: 14. Germline V gene sequence: CDR1 ENHRY, CDR2 SYGVKD. The CDR3 is 16 amino acids. The CDR3 nucleotides read TGTGCCATCAGTGACGGTCCGGGACAGGGGACACTCGGGCAGTACTTC. Translating gives CAISDGPGQGTLGQYF.

This chain joins TRBV25-1 and TRBJ1-2, with TRBD1 matching 8 bases. CDR1 and CDR2 from the germline V gene are MGHDK and SYGVNS. The V segment lost 5 bases and the J segment 1 base; nucleotides outside the gene matches: 15. There are 18 residues in the CDR3. In nucleotides, the CDR3 is TGTGCCAGCAGTCCCATCGCAGGGGGCGCCTATGTTAACTATGGCTACACCTTC. Translating gives CASSPIAGGAYVNYGYTF.

There are a few counts of this clonotype. This chain links TRBV7-9 with TRBJ1-1; D may be TRBD1 (5 bases). The CDR3 loop spans 16 amino acids. Germline V gives CDR1 SEHNR, CDR2 FQNEAQ (reference sequence). V was trimmed by 5 bases and J by 7 bases, leaving 23 bases between them. CDR3 sequence (DNA): TGTGCCAGCAGCCAGACACCGGGACCGAGATTAGGTGAAGCTTTCTTT. It codes for CASSQTPGPRLGEAFF.

This chain uses TRBV29-1 with TRBJ2-5; 8 bases match TRBD2. J lost 5 bases, V lost 7 bases, and 12 bases had no gene match. The CDR3 spans 14 residues. The V gene's germline CDR1 is SQVTM and CDR2 ANQGSEA. In DNA, the CDR3 is TGCAGCGCCTTCGGGGGGGCCGTGGGGGAGACCCAGTACTTC. It is translated as CSAFGGAVGETQYF.

This chain joins TRBV6-1 and TRBJ1-2; TRBD1 aligns across 8 bases. Trimming removed 0 bases from V and 4 bases from J; junction bases left unmatched: 4. The CDR3 has 15 residues. The germline V gene encodes CDR1 MNHNS and CDR2 SASEGT. The CDR3 is CASSEAGQVLYGYTF. DNA for the CDR3: TGTGCCAGCAGTGAAGCGGGACAGGTTCTCTATGGCTACACCTTC.

The rearrangement uses TRBV10-2 and TRBJ1-1; a possible D gene is TRBD1 (6 bases). The V and J ends lost 3 bases and 2 bases respectively, with 10 bases between them. The length of the CDR3 is 14 residues. The V gene's germline CDR1 is WSHSY and CDR2 SAAADI. The CDR3 DNA follows: TGCGCCAGCAGTGAATCAGGGGTAAACACTGAAGCTTTCTTT. The encoded protein is CASSESGVNTEAFF.

This chain uses TRBV29-1 with TRBJ2-5, with D unresolved. Germline CDR1 and CDR2: SQVTM and ANQGSEA. The CDR3 length is 11 residues. The CDR3 reads CSFGFSETQYF. The CDR3 DNA sequence: TGCAGTTTTGGGTTCTCGGAGACCCAGTACTTC.

This clonotype was detected a few times. V is TRBV6-5 and J is TRBJ1-2; D is perhaps TRBD1 (5 bases). Germline CDR1 is MNHEY and CDR2 is SVGAGI. Trimming shortened V by 3 bases and J by 4 bases, and 9 bases separated the two germline ends. This CDR3 is built from 13 residues. The CDR3 sequence is CASSYGGVYGYTF. CDR3 nucleotide sequence: TGTGCCAGCAGTTATGGGGGTGTCTATGGCTACACCTTC.

This clonotype has only a few counts. The rearrangement links TRBV7-3 to TRBJ1-3; D not resolved. With 7 bases removed from V and 1 base from J, the gap between germline ends came to 5 bases. Germline lookup yields CDR1 SGHTA and CDR2 FQGTGA. The CDR3 covers 12 residues. Here the CDR3 reads CASMRSGNTIYF. The CDR3, as DNA: TGTGCCAGCATGAGGTCTGGAAACACCATATATTTT.

This clonotype has a handful of counts. The genes are TRBV5-4 and TRBJ2-7; the match to TRBD2 covers 11 bases. CDR1 is SGHNT and CDR2 is YYREEE in the germline V gene (reference sequence). Trimming cost V 4 bases and J 1 base; bases outside gene matches: 4. This CDR3 is built from 15 residues. Here the CDR3 reads CASSQGLADSYEQYF. The CDR3 DNA reads TGTGCCAGCAGCCAGGGACTAGCGGATTCCTACGAGCAGTACTTC.

About this clonotype itself: Compared with germline, one end of the junction differs, possibly owing to a read error. The CDR3 sequence is CASSQDLTTDTQYF. As DNA, the CDR3 is TGCGCCAGCAGCCAAGACTTGACCACAGATACGCAGTATTTT. The rearrangement joins TRBV5-4 to TRBJ2-3; D gene uncertain. The CDR3 spans 14 residues. Germline CDR1 SGHNT, CDR2 YYREEE (reference sequence).